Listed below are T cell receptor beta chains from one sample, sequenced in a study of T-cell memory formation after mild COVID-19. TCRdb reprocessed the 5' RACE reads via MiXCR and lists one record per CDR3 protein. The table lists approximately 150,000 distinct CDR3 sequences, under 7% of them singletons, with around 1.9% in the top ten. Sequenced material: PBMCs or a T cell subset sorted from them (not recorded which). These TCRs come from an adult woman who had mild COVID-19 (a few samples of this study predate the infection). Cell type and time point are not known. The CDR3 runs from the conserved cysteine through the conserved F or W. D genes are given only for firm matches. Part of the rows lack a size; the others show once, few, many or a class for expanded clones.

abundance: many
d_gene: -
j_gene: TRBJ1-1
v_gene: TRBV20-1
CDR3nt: TGCAGTGCTAGACCCACCGGACAGAGGGACACTGAAGCTTTCTTT
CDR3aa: CSARPTGQRDTEAFF

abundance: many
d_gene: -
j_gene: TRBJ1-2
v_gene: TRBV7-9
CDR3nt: TGTGCCAGCAGCTTGGAGGCTAACTATGGCTACACCTTC
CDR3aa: CASSLEANYGYTF

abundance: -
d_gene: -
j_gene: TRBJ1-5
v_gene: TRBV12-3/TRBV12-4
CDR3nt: TGTGCCAGCGGTCGCACGGGGGGCAATCAGCCCCAGCATTTT
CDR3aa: CASGRTGGNQPQHF

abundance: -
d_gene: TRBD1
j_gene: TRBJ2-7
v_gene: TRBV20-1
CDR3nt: TGCAGTGCTAGAATACAGGGGATCGAGCAGTACTTC
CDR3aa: CSARIQGIEQYF

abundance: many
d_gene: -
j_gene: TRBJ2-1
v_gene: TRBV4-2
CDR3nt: TGTGCCAGCAGCCCTCCCCAGGGGAGTGGCTCCTACAATGAGCAGTTCTTC
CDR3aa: CASSPPQGSGSYNEQFF

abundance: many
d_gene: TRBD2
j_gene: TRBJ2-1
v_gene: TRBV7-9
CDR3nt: TGTGCCAGCAGCCCGGGAGGGGCTACCTACAATGAGCAGTTCTTC
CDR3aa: CASSPGGATYNEQFF

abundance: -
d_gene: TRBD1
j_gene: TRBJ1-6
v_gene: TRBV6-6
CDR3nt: TGTGCCAGCAGTTACTACGGACAGGGGAACAATTCACCCCTCCACTTT
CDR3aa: CASSYYGQGNNSPLHF

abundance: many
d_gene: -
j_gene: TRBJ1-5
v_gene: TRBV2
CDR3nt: TGTGCCAGTCGCGGGGCGGGATATAGCAATCAGCCCCAGCATTTT
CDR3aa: CASRGAGYSNQPQHF

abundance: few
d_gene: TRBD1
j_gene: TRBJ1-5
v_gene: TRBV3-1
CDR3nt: TGTGCCAGCAGCCCCTCGTGGGGACAGGGTCGGAGCAATCAGCCCCAGCATTTT
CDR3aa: CASSPSWGQGRSNQPQHF

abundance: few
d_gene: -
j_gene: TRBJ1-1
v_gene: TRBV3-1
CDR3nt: TGTGCCAGCAGCTATCGAGGAGGATTTACTGAAGCTTTCTTT
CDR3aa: CASSYRGGFTEAFF

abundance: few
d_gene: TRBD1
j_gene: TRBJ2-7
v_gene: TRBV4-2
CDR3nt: TGTGCCAGCAGCCGGAGAAAGGGACAGTTTACCTACGAGCAGTACTTC
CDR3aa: CASSRRKGQFTYEQYF

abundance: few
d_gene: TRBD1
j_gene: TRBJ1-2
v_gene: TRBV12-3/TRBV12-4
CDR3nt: TGTGCCAGCACTATTTCCGCGATGGACAGGGACGGCTACACCTTC
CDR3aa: CASTISAMDRDGYTF

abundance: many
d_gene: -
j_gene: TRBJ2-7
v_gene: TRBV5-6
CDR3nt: TGTGCCAGCAGCCCGCGGGCCCAACAAAGATCCTACGAGCAGTACTTC
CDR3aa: CASSPRAQQRSYEQYF